This T cell receptor beta chain was obtained from a study of cytomegalovirus exposure and HLA in healthy donors. The study's findings and limits: In an earlier analysis, most TCR beta V segments were productive about 87% or about 30% of the time. DRB1 had the most TCR associations and HLA-C the fewest, a later analysis found, with rates varying by HLA locus.

Use of 60 Vbeta and 13 Jbeta primers characterized the PCR. Produced via immunoSEQ multiplex PCR; TCRdb's table is partial and in-frame only. The sample has under 200,000 clones; roughly 12% are singletons. Only a few counts were recorded for this clone. Its antigen is unidentified. This CDR3 comprises 15 residues. V lost 1 base and J lost 2; bases outside the gene matches: 2. Germline assignment: CDR1 MDHEN and CDR2 SYDVKM. The chain carries TRBV28 and TRBJ1-5, with 7 positions matching TRBD1. The sample was PBMCs. The TCR originated in a man in his fifties in good health and CMV-seropositive. The CDR3: CASSLFRGGNQPQHF. In DNA form, the CDR3 reads TGTGCCAGCAGTTTATTCAGGGGGGGCAATCAGCCCCAGCATTTT.